This T cell receptor beta chain was obtained from a study of regulatory T cells in long-lasting Graves disease. A note on this clonotype: A far larger clone is just one base off, so this is likely a read error.

The CDR3 has 14 amino acids. In germline, CDR1 is SEHNR, CDR2 FQNEAQ (reference sequence). Unmatched junction bases numbered 6, after V lost 4 bases and J lost 3 bases. Sequencing libraries for TCR beta were prepared with iRepertoire HTBI primers and Arm-PCR of CDR3 regions. From the multiplex PCR reads, TCRdb called clonotypes with MiXCR, one entry per CDR3 protein. The data contain around 250,000 distinct CDR3 sequences, about 17% of them seen just once; the ten biggest clones take up about 14%. Time point noted: newly diagnosed GD, antithyroid drugs for less than 3 months. With RNA extracted from PBMCs as input, the TCR library was made. The same specimen was also included in a second study, on T cells in Graves' hyperthyroidism and ophthalmopathy.

This chain uses TRBV7-9 with TRBJ2-7, with 7 bases that match TRBD1. This specimen was peripheral blood mononuclear cells (PBMCs), taken at new diagnosis, from a patient treated with antithyroid drugs. This receptor was obtained from a woman aged 25 to 39 with Graves disease. This chain's CDR3 is CASSSQGQLYEQYF. Here the CDR3 DNA reads TGTGCCAGCAGCTCCCAGGGACAGCTCTACGAGCAGTACTTC.